This T cell receptor beta chain stems from a study of blood T cells in healthy people across ages. Findings and limits, study-wide: Significant beta diversity loss was already apparent by age approximately 36, declining roughly linearly.

V lost 4 bases, J lost 2 bases, and 12 bases lay in between. This CDR3 comprises 14 residues. Germline V gives CDR1 SGHKS, CDR2 YYEKEE (reference sequence). PCR was performed a second time for roughly 7 to 11 cycles using a sample-barcoded 5' primer and a J-beta primer mix. TCRdb redid the calling of the 5' RACE reads with MiXCR, one entry per CDR3 protein. Of around 990,000 distinct CDR3 sequences listed, around two fifths are singletons. Each of the donors had approximately 10 milliliters of peripheral blood drawn into EDTA-treated Vacutainer tubes. Per-sample PBMC isolation yielded at least 6.5 million cells. Every sample gave at least 5 micrograms of total RNA when it was extracted. As concerns this clonotype: Its specificity is unknown.

Material for sequencing was blood. This receptor was taken from a man younger than 35 in good health. The genes are TRBV5-5 and TRBJ2-5; the D gene is possibly TRBD1 (5 bases). DNA of the CDR3: TGTGCCAGCAGCATTGCGGCAGGGCAAGAGACCCAGTACTTC. The encoded protein is CASSIAAGQETQYF.